This entry is about one T cell receptor beta chain. The antigen is undetermined. The V segment lost 4 bases and the J segment 1 base; nucleotides outside the gene matches: 16. The CDR3 runs 19 residues. These data are taken from a study of T cell responses to AZD1222 COVID-19 vaccine. Across the study: Pooled together were second doses at about 4 or about 12 weeks.

This table comes from immunoSEQ multiplex PCR, and its TCRdb copy is limited to in-frame clones, with some not included. The sample consists of 130,000 to 150,000 clones, roughly 89% of them appearing once. Whole-study findings and limits: Repertoire collection took place solely once the T cell response had peaked. Reportedly, close to half of spike-specific TCRs are directed against unmutated variant regions.

The sequences come from peripheral blood, collected on day 0 of AZD1222 vaccination. J is TRBJ1-1 and V is TRBV23-1, with 9 bases aligning to TRBD1. TRBV23-1 is sorted into the ORF group, with uncertain function. This TCR was sampled from an adult in good health. CDR3 amino acids: CASSPNVEQGAPGNTEAFF. In DNA, the CDR3 is TGCGCCAGCAGTCCCAACGTTGAACAGGGGGCGCCGGGGAACACTGAAGCTTTCTTT.